The 10 T cell receptor beta chains in this list originate from one sample, sequenced in a study of Ad26.COV2.S vaccination and SARS-CoV-2 variants. Treatment defined: some 20 received Ad26.COV2.S at low or high dose, single or two shots; five or six received placebo; per-sample allocation not given. Each sample was drawn 63 days after the first injection (of vaccine or placebo). Clones were sequenced by immunoSEQ multiplex PCR, and TCRdb holds only the in-frame ones, with some missing. Among 410,000 or so clones, about 90% were seen once, and the ten largest hold more than 1.5%. The source material was peripheral blood, sampled in a trial of Ad26.COV2.S vaccine versus placebo. These TCRs come from a person between 18 and 60 years old who received the Ad26.COV2.S COVID-19 vaccine or a placebo.

V is TRBV19 and J is TRBJ2-7; D is perhaps TRBD1 or TRBD2 (5 bases each). The CDR3 length is 15 residues. CDR1 is LNHDA and CDR2 is SQIVND in the germline V gene (reference sequence). V was cut by 8 bases and J by 2 bases, with 19 bases left in between. The CDR3 loop reads CASGTTGTGAYEQYF. As DNA, the CDR3 is TGTGCCAGTGGAACCACCGGGACCGGGGCCTACGAGCAGTACTTC.

This clone was detected once. V and J are TRBV18 and TRBJ1-1; D perhaps matches TRBD1 (5 bases). This CDR3 has 13 amino acids. Germline V gene data show CDR1 as KGHSH and CDR2 as LQKENI. Trimming removed 0 bases from V and 5 bases from J, with 7 bases in between. CDR3 residues: CASSPPTATEAFF. As DNA, the CDR3 is TGTGCCAGCTCACCACCGACAGCGACTGAAGCTTTCTTT.

V gene TRBV24-1 combines with J gene TRBJ2-3; D tentatively reads TRBD1 or TRBD2 (5 bases each). Trimming took off 6 bases at V and 4 bases at J, with 16 bases between the two ends. Germline values: CDR1 KGHDR, CDR2 SFDVKD. The CDR3 runs to 15 residues. The CDR3 bases are TGTGCCACCAGTTCCGGGACCGCAGGCGCAGATACGCAGTATTTT. Protein sequence: CATSSGTAGADTQYF.

The chain uses TRBV4-3 and TRBJ1-6; D uncertain. The germline CDR1 and CDR2 sequences are LGHNA and YSLEER. Trimming pared 0 bases from V and 10 bases from J, leaving 7 bases between. The CDR3 covers 13 residues. The CDR3 sequence: CASSQDSTSPLHF. The CDR3 region has the DNA TGCGCCAGCAGCCAAGATTCGACCTCACCCCTCCACTTT.

The chain joins TRBV3-1 (or the pseudogene TRBV3-2) to TRBJ1-3, with 8 bases fitting TRBD1. CDR1 and CDR2 (germline): LGHDT, YNNKEL (reference sequence). V trimming: 1 base; J trimming: 5 bases; junction bases outside the gene matches: 4. The CDR3 is made up of 15 amino acids. The CDR3, as DNA: TGTGCCAGCAGCCAAGGGTGGACAGGGAGAAACACCATATATTTT. It codes for CASSQGWTGRNTIYF.

The V call is TRBV9, the J call TRBJ2-2; D is perhaps TRBD1 (5 bases). Germline V CDR1 and CDR2: SGDLS, YYNGEE. CDR3 size: 12 residues. The V and J ends lost 4 bases and 6 bases respectively, with 7 bases between them. CDR3 in DNA: TGTGCCAGCAGCTCACAGGCCGGGGAGCTGTTTTTT. Translation: CASSSQAGELFF. Supplemented by reference TRBV9 and TRBJ2-2, the full variable domain reads DSGVTQTPKHLITATGQRVTLRCSPRSGDLSVYWYQQSLDQGLQFLIQYYNGEERAKGNILERFSAQQFPDLHSELNLSSLELGDSALYFCASSSQAGELFFGEGSRLTVL.

The CDR3 bases are TGTGCCAGTAGCAACGGACCGGGCTACACCTTC. This codes for CASSNGPGYTF. The rearrangement uses TRBV19 and TRBJ1-2; D call uncertain. Germline V CDR1 and CDR2: LNHDA, SQIVND (reference sequence). The CDR3 consists of 11 residues. Trimming left V 6 bases short and J 8 bases short, with 10 bases between.

The rearrangement links TRBV29-1 to TRBJ1-2; 7 nucleotides align to TRBD1. This CDR3 comprises 13 residues. Trimming removed 7 bases from V and 7 bases from J; junction bases left unmatched: 12. Germline loops: CDR1 SQVTM, CDR2 ANQGSEA. CDR3 bases: TGCAGCGCCGGGACAGTGGAAAGTGGTGGCTACACCTTC. Its translation is CSAGTVESGGYTF.

This clone appeared a few times. The rearrangement links TRBV5-1 to TRBJ2-7; no clear D gene. This CDR3 comprises 15 residues. V was clipped by 4 bases and J by 6 bases, with 20 bases between them. CDR1 is SGHRS, CDR2 YFSETQ, per germline. The CDR3 bases are TGCGCCAGCAGCATGCGACTCTCCTCCTACTCCGAGCAGTACTTC. This gives the protein CASSMRLSSYSEQYF.

The V and J genes are TRBV7-8 and TRBJ2-1; 15 bases agree with TRBD2. Germline V CDR1 and CDR2: SGHVS, FQNEAQ. The CDR3 totals 14 residues. Trimming at V came to 5 bases and at J to 13 bases, leaving 6 bases not matched to a gene. CDR3 in amino acids: CASSPGLAGGKQFF. Here the CDR3 DNA reads TGTGCCAGCAGCCCCGGACTAGCGGGGGGGAAACAGTTCTTC.